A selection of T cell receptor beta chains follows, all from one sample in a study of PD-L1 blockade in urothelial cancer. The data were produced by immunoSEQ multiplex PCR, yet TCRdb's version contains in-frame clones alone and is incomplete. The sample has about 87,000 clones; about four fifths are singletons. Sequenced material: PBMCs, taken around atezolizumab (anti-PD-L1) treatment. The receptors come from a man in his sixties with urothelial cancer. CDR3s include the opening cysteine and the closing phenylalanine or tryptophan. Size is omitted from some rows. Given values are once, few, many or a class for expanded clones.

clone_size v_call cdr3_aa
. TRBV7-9 CASSSGGTGNTIYF
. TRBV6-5 CAISVGGSNTEAFF
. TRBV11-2 CASSLVLGVSRGYTF
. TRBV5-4 CASSLLTGELFF
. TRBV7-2 CASRLQGLTNTGELFF
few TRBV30 CAWSVTSADTQYF
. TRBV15 CATTTGQETQYF
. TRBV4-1 CASSQDTVLAGTDTQYF
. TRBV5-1 CASSLRGQGAGGANVLTF
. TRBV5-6 CASSFRTGGTTDTQYF
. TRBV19 CASSTTGTGGTDTQYF
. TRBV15 CATSREIPRTSITDTQYF
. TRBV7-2 CASSLEPSGGTVSGELFF
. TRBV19 CASSADRSQYEQYF
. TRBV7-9 CASTLPGQGARVGNQPQHF
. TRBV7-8 CASSVPQGNTIYF
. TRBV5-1 CASSTGQGDKYGYTF
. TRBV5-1 CASSPQGRSGNTIYF
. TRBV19 CASSIGSQETQYF
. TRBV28 CASSSPGGELFF
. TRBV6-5 CASGGASGRVNEQYF
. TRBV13 CASSLQTTNEKLFF
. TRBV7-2 CASSRGSNTEAFF
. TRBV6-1 CASSELGLGVYEQFF
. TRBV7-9 CASSFPGQGAKETQYF
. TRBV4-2 CASSQETTSSGNTIYF
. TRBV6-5 CASSLRNEQFF
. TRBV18 CASSPFAGATGNYGYTF
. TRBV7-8 CASSPRRGLGDNSPLHF
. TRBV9 CASSARDRPSNYGYTF
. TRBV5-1 CASSLGRVDETQYF
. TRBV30 CAWSVRGGVAQFF
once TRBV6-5 CASSSSGRNNEQFF
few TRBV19 CASSIVGGGLVITF
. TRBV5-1 CASSYLQGPNTEAFF
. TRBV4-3 CASSHENREDTQYF
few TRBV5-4 CASSLANLAQGIGYTF
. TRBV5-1 CASSLDLGTALEQYF
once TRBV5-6 CASSLLTGGHEQYF
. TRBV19 CASSGTGFSYEQYF
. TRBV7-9 CASGLGDSLRNYGYTF
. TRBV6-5 CASSYQGALNSPLHF
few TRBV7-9 CASSRAGGPGSGNTIYF